These 16 T cell receptor beta chains came from one sample sequenced in a study of monozygotic twins with inflammatory bowel disease. TCRdb re-called the 5' RACE reads; one entry per CDR3 protein, DNA not given. The sample holds approximately 330,000 distinct CDR3 sequences. The sequencing input was blood. All receptors derive from a human donor with ulcerative colitis or Crohn's disease, or a healthy co-twin of an affected twin (not recorded which).

The V and J genes are TRBV15 and TRBJ1-4; TCRdb's D gene call, TRBD1, goes unchecked for lack of DNA. CDR3 length equals 13 residues. The germline V gene has CDR1 LNHNV and CDR2 YYDKDF (reference sequence). The CDR3 sequence: CATARDSVEKLFF.

The rearrangement uses TRBV19 and TRBJ2-3; TCRdb's D gene call, TRBD2, goes unchecked for lack of DNA. CDR1 and CDR2 from the germline V gene are LNHDA and SQIVND (reference sequence). CDR3 size: 17 residues. CDR3 region: CASTSGGKRGDTDTQYF.

This chain uses TRBV5-1 with TRBJ1-2; TCRdb outputs TRBD1, but without DNA this stays unchecked. Per the germline V gene, CDR1 is SGHRS and CDR2 is YFSETQ. The CDR3 loop spans 13 amino acids. CDR3 amino acids: CASRQGLDYGYTF.

V and J are TRBV4-1 and TRBJ1-6. CDR1 MGHRA and CDR2 YSYEKL come from the germline V gene. The CDR3 sequence is 17 residues long. The CDR3 loop is CASSQEDSSSYNSPLHF.

J is TRBJ1-5 and V is TRBV10-2; TCRdb calls TRBD1, which cannot be checked without DNA. The germline gives CDR1 WSHSY, CDR2 SAAADI. This CDR3 is built from 13 residues. The CDR3 spells CASTLGQGQPQHF.

The CDR3 loop is CASSPGGIAAFF. V usage is TRBV5-1 and J usage is TRBJ1-1; TCRdb's D call of TRBD1 is untestable without DNA. The CDR3 consists of 12 residues. Germline V CDR1 and CDR2: SGHRS, YFSETQ.

The chain uses TRBV28 and TRBJ1-1; TCRdb proposes TRBD1, but this gene call is untestable without DNA. Germline V gene lookup returns CDR1 MDHEN and CDR2 SYDVKM. The CDR3 sequence is 16 residues long. CDR3 sequence reads: CASSTLWDRGNTEAFF.

The V gene is TRBV11-1, the J gene TRBJ2-2; there is no DNA to check the TCRdb D call of TRBD1. The CDR3 spans 19 residues. CDR1 and CDR2 from the germline V gene are SGHAT and FQDESV (reference sequence). CDR3 loop: CASSYSSMPGQTNTGELFF.

The chain joins TRBV5-1 to TRBJ1-3. This CDR3 region has 16 residues. CDR1 is SGHRS, CDR2 YFSETQ, per germline. The CDR3 loop is CASSLELPGSGNIIYF.

The V call is TRBV6-2 or TRBV6-3, the J call TRBJ2-1; TCRdb's D gene call, TRBD1, goes unchecked for lack of DNA. The CDR3 spans 16 residues. Germline V gene data show CDR1 as MNHEY and CDR2 as SVGEGT. The CDR3 region is CASSSDPRQAYNEQFF.

This chain uses TRBV4-1 with TRBJ2-1; the TRBD2 assignment by TCRdb is unverifiable without DNA. Germline V CDR1 and CDR2: MGHRA, YSYEKL. CDR3 length: 15 amino acids. CDR3 sequence: CASSQEGSGGNEQFF.

The chain links TRBV4-1 to TRBJ2-1; no DNA is available, so the TRBD2 call from TCRdb remains unchecked. Germline V gives CDR1 MGHRA, CDR2 YSYEKL. This CDR3 comprises 14 residues. The CDR3 sequence is CASSQEHVLEGQFF.

The V and J genes are TRBV5-1 and TRBJ2-5; TCRdb's assignment of TRBD2 cannot be checked, as there is no DNA. The CDR3 runs to 16 residues. Germline loops: CDR1 SGHRS, CDR2 YFSETQ. CDR3 loop: CASSLSASGAQETQYF. Filled out from reference TRBV5-1 and TRBJ2-5, the complete variable domain reads KAGVTQTPRYLIKTRGQQVTLSCSPISGHRSVSWYQQTPGQGLQFLFEYFSETQRNKGNFPGRFSGRQFSNSRSEMNVSTLELGDSALYLCASSLSASGAQETQYFGPGTRLLVL.

V and J are TRBV4-3 and TRBJ2-5; the TCRdb D gene call, TRBD1, has no DNA to confirm it. Germline V gene data show CDR1 as LGHNA and CDR2 as YSLEER. The CDR3 is 17 residues long. This CDR3 is CASSQDGTGGGGETQYF.

J is TRBJ2-7 and V is TRBV5-1; TCRdb returns TRBD1, unconfirmable since there is no DNA. The CDR3 totals 16 residues. Germline assignment: CDR1 SGHRS and CDR2 YFSETQ. CDR3 in amino acids: CASSFSGGTNTYEQYF.

V is TRBV5-1 and J is TRBJ2-7; as DNA is missing, the TRBD2 call by TCRdb cannot be tested. The CDR3 sequence is 14 residues long. Germline V CDR1 and CDR2: SGHRS, YFSETQ. This CDR3 reads CASRVRGGSYEQYF.